A single T cell receptor beta chain is shown here with its context. Method: immunoSEQ multiplex PCR; TCRdb's copy keeps in-frame clones and lacks some. The sample lists 450,000 or so clones, about 88% occurring once. This specimen comes from a study of blood T cell repertoires in COVID-19. The overall study: Italy, Spain and the United States were the sources of the convalescent and acute COVID-19 samples. The cDNA or gDNA used as material had been derived from T cells, B-cell-depleted T cells, or PBMCs.

Germline trimming cut 0 bases from V and 3 bases from J; bases unmatched to any gene: 5. Germline V gene lookup returns CDR1 SGHDN and CDR2 FVKESK. There are 16 residues in the CDR3. This chain joins TRBV14 and TRBJ2-5; 9 bases match TRBD1. The sequenced material came from peripheral blood. The TCR was taken from a woman aged 40 to 49 with COVID-19, enrolled during active disease. CDR3 coding DNA: TGTGCCAGCAGCCAAGACCATGGGACAGGGAAAGAGACCCAGTACTTC. Residues: CASSQDHGTGKETQYF.